Following are 3 T cell receptor beta chains from one sample sequenced in a study of cytomegalovirus exposure and HLA in healthy donors. The PCR had 60 Vbeta and 13 Jbeta primers. Repertoires were generated with immunoSEQ multiplex PCR, while TCRdb's copy carries only in-frame clones and drops some. The sample lists about 150,000 clones, around 79% occurring once. The sample comprised PBMCs. These receptors originate from a human donor in good health.

The J gene is TRBJ2-7, the V gene TRBV18, with 11 bases lining up with TRBD1. The germline gives CDR1 KGHSH, CDR2 LQKENI. The J segment lost 4 bases and the V segment lost 2 bases, leaving 1 base of the junction unmatched. The CDR3 has 14 amino acids. Written as DNA, the CDR3 is TGTGCCAGCTCACCAGGACAGGGGGCGTACGAGCAGTACTTC. Amino acid sequence: CASSPGQGAYEQYF.

This clone was seen once. The rearrangement joins TRBV7-9 to TRBJ2-3, with TRBD1 matching 11 bases. The V and J ends lost 2 bases and 5 bases, in that order; junction bases with no gene match: 6. The CDR3 sequence is 16 residues long. Germline V gene lookup returns CDR1 SEHNR and CDR2 FQNEAQ (reference sequence). CDR3 residues: CASSLRTGGMKDTQYF. The CDR3 region has the DNA TGTGCCAGCAGCTTAAGGACAGGGGGCATGAAAGATACGCAGTATTTT. Variable domain in full (rest from reference TRBV7-9 and TRBJ2-3): DTGVSQNPRHKITKRGQNVTFRCDPISEHNRLYWYRQTLGQGPEFLTYFQNEAQLEKSRLLSDRFSAERPKGSFSTLEIQRTEQGDSAMYLCASSLRTGGMKDTQYFGPGTRLTVL.

This clone was detected a few times. This chain connects TRBV4-1 to TRBJ1-1; D not resolved. The germline V gene encodes CDR1 MGHRA and CDR2 YSYEKL. V lost 1 base, J lost 10 bases, and 19 bases lay in between. This CDR3 contains 15 residues. The CDR3 loop reads CASSQGAASRPTAFF. DNA of the CDR3: TGCGCCAGCAGCCAAGGGGCAGCCTCCCGCCCGACAGCTTTCTTT.